This TCR beta chain stems from a study of regulatory T cells in long-lasting Graves disease. On the study more broadly: Antithyroid drugs had been taken under 3 months by newly diagnosed Graves' patients.

The time point is: newly diagnosed GD, antithyroid drugs for less than 3 months. From PBMCs, RNA was extracted and then used to make the TCR library. American Thyroid Association guidelines defined how Graves' disease was diagnosed. EDTA tubes were used for drawing around 8.2 milliliters of peripheral blood. About this clonotype itself: Its antigen is not known.

The CDR3 is 15 residues long. V lost 3 bases, J lost 4 bases, and 8 bases stayed unmatched. Germline V gene data show CDR1 as DFQATT and CDR2 as SNEGSKA (reference sequence). Study-wide results and caveats: The study examined only peripheral blood, not thyroid tissue.

Building of the TCR beta libraries involved iRepertoire HTBI primers and Arm-PCR of CDR3 regions. TCRdb re-derived calls from the multiplex PCR reads in MiXCR, one entry per CDR3 protein. Here the sample spans almost 450,000 distinct CDR3 sequences, over 15% being singletons. The data also belong to a second study, concerning T cells in Graves' hyperthyroidism and ophthalmopathy.

The rearrangement links TRBV20-1 to TRBJ2-2; 7 nucleotides align to TRBD2. This receptor was taken from a woman aged 25 to 39 with Graves disease. The starting material was peripheral blood mononuclear cells (PBMCs), obtained at new diagnosis, from a patient treated with antithyroid drugs. This chain's CDR3 is CSASYRRGTTGELFF. CDR3 DNA: TGCAGTGCTAGTTATAGGCGGGGGACCACCGGGGAGCTGTTTTTT.